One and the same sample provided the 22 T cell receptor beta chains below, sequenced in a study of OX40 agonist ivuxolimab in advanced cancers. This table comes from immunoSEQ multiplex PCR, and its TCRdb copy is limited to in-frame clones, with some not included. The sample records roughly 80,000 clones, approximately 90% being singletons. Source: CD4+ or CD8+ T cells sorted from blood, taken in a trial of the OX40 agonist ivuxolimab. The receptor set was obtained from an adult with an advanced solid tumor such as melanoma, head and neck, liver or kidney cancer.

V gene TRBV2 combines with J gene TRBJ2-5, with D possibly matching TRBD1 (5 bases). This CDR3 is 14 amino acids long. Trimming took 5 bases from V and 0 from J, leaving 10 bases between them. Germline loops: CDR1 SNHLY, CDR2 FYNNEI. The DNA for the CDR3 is TGTGCCAGCAGTTTCTACAGGAACCAAGAGACCCAGTACTTC. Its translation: CASSFYRNQETQYF.

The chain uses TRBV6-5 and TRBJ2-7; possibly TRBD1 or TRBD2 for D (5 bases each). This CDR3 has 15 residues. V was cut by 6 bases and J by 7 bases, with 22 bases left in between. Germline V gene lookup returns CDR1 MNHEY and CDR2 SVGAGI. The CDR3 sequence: CASSLAEGRVFEQYF. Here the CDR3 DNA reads TGTGCCAGCAGCCTTGCAGAGGGACGAGTTTTTGAGCAGTACTTC.

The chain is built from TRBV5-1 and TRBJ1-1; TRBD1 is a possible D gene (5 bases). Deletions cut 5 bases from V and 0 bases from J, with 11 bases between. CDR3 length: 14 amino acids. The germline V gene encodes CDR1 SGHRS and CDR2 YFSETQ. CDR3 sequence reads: CASSPGGLNTEAFF. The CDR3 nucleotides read TGCGCCAGCAGTCCCGGGGGACTGAACACTGAAGCTTTCTTT.

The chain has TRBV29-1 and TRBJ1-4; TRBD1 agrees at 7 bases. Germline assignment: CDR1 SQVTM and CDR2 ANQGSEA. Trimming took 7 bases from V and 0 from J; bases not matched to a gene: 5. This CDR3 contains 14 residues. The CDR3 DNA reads TGCAGCGCTGGACAGGCCGCAACTAATGAAAAACTGTTTTTT. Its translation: CSAGQAATNEKLFF.

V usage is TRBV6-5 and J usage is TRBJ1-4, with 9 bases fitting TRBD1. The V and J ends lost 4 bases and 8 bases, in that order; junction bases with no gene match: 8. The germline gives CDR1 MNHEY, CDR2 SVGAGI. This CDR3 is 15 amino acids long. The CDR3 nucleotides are TGTGCCAGCAGTTGGGGACAGGGACCTATAGAAAAACTGTTTTTT. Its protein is CASSWGQGPIEKLFF.

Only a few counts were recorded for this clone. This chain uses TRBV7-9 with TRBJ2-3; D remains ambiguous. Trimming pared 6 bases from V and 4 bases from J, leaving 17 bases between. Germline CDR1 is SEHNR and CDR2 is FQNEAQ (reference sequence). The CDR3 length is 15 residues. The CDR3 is CASSIQRTDADTQYF. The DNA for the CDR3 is TGTGCCAGCAGTATCCAGAGGACGGATGCAGATACGCAGTATTTT. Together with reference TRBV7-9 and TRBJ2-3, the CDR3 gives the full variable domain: DTGVSQNPRHKITKRGQNVTFRCDPISEHNRLYWYRQTLGQGPEFLTYFQNEAQLEKSRLLSDRFSAERPKGSFSTLEIQRTEQGDSAMYLCASSIQRTDADTQYFGPGTRLTVL.

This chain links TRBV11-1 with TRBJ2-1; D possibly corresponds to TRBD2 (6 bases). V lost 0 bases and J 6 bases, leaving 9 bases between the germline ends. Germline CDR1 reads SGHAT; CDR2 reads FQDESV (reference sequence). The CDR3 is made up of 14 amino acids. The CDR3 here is CASSLAPGGNEQFF. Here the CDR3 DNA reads TGTGCCAGCAGCTTAGCGCCCGGGGGCAATGAGCAGTTCTTC. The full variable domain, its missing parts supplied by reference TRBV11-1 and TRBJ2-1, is EAEVAQSPRYKITEKSQAVAFWCDPISGHATLYWYRQILGQGPELLVQFQDESVVDDSQLPKDRFSAERLKGVDSTLKIQPAELGDSAMYLCASSLAPGGNEQFFGPGTRLTVL.

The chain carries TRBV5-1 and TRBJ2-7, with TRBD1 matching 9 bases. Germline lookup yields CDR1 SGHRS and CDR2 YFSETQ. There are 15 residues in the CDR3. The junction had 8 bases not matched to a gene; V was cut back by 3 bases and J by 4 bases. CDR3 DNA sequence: TGCGCCAGCAGCTCAACCGGGACAGGGTCGTACGAGCAGTACTTC. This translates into CASSSTGTGSYEQYF.

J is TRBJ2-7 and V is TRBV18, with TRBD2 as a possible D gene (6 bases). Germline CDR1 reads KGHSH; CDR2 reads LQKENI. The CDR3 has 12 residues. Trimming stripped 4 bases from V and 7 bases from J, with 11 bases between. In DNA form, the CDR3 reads TGTGCCAGCTCACTTTCTGGGGGGGAGCAGTACTTC. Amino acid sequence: CASSLSGGEQYF.

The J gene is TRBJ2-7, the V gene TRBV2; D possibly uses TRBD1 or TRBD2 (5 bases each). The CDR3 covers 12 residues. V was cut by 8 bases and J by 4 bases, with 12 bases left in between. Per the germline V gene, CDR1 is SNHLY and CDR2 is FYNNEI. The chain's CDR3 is CASQGDFYEQYF. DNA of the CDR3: TGTGCCAGCCAGGGAGATTTTTACGAGCAGTACTTC. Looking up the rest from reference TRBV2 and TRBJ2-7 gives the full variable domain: EPEVTQTPSHQVTQMGQEVILRCVPISNHLYFYWYRQILGQKVEFLVSFYNNEISEKSEIFDDQFSVERPDGSNFTLKIRSTKLEDSAMYFCASQGDFYEQYFGPGTRLTVT.

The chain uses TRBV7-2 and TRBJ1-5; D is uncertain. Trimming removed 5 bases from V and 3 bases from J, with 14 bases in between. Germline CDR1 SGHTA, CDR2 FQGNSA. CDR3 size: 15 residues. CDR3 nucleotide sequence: TGTGCCAGCAGCCCGGAAAGGGTTCACAATCAGCCCCAGCATTTT. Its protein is CASSPERVHNQPQHF.

The chain's CDR3 is CASSESLAGAYYEQYF. As DNA, the CDR3 is TGTGCCAGCAGTGAATCACTAGCGGGAGCTTACTACGAGCAGTACTTC. This chain connects TRBV6-1 to TRBJ2-7; 11 bases fit TRBD2. The CDR3 has 16 residues. The J segment lost 3 bases and the V segment lost 2 bases, leaving 6 bases of the junction unmatched. Germline CDR1 reads MNHNS; CDR2 reads SASEGT.

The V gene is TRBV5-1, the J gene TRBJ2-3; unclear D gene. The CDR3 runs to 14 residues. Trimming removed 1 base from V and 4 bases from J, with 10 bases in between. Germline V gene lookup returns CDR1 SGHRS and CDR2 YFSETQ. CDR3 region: CASSLSGRPDTQYF. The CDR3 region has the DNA TGCGCCAGCAGCTTGAGTGGGCGGCCAGATACGCAGTATTTT.

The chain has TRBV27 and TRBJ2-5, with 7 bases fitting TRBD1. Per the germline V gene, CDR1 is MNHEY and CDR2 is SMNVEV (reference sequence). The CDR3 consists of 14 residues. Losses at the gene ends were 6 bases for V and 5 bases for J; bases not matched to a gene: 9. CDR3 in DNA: TGTGCCAGCAGAAACAGGGGTGGTTTGGAGACCCAGTACTTC. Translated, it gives CASRNRGGLETQYF.

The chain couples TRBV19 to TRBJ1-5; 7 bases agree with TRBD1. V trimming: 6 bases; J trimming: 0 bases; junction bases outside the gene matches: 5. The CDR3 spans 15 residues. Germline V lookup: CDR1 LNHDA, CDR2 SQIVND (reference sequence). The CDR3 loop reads CASSRTGPSNQPQHF. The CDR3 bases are TGTGCCAGTAGCCGGACAGGACCTAGCAATCAGCCCCAGCATTTT. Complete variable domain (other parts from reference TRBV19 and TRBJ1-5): DGGITQSPKYLFRKEGQNVTLSCEQNLNHDAMYWYRQDPGQGLRLIYYSQIVNDFQKGDIAEGYSVSREKKESFPLTVTSAQKNPTAFYLCASSRTGPSNQPQHFGDGTRLSIL.

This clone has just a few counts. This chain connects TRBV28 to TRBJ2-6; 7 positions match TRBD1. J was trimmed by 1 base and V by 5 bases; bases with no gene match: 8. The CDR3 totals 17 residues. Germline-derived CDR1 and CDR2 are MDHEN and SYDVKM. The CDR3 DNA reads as TGTGCCAGCAGTATGAGACAGGGATCGTCTGGGGCCAACGTCCTGACTTTC. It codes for CASSMRQGSSGANVLTF.

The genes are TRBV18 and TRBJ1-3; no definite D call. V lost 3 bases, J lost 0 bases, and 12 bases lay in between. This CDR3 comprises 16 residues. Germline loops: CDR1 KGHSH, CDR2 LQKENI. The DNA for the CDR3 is TGTGCCAGCTCACCTTTCGGAGACCTCTCTGGAAACACCATATATTTT. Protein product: CASSPFGDLSGNTIYF.

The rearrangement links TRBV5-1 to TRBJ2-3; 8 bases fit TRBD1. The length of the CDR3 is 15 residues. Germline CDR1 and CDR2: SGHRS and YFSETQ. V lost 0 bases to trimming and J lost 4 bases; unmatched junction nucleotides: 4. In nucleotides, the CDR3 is TGCGCCAGCAGCTTGGTGGCAGGGGGCCCAGATACGCAGTATTTT. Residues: CASSLVAGGPDTQYF.

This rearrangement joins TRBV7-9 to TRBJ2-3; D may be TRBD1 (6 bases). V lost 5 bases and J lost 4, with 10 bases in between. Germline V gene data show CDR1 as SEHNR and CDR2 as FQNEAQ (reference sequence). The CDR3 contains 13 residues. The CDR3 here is CASSISGADTQYF. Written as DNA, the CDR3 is TGTGCCAGCAGCATCTCAGGGGCAGATACGCAGTATTTT. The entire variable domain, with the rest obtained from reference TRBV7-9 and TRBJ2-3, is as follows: DTGVSQNPRHKITKRGQNVTFRCDPISEHNRLYWYRQTLGQGPEFLTYFQNEAQLEKSRLLSDRFSAERPKGSFSTLEIQRTEQGDSAMYLCASSISGADTQYFGPGTRLTVL.

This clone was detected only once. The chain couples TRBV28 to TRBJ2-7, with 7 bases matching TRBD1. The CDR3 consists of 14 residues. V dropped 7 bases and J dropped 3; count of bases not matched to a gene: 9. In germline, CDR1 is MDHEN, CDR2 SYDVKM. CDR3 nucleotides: TGTGCCAGCAAGGGGACAGCCTTTGGCTACGAGCAGTACTTC. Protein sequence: CASKGTAFGYEQYF.

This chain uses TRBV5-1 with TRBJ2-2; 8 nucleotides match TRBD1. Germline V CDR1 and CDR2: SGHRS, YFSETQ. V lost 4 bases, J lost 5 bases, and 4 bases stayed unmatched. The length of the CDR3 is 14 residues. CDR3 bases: TGCGCCAGCAGCGACACAGGGGGGACCGGGGAGCTGTTTTTT. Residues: CASSDTGGTGELFF. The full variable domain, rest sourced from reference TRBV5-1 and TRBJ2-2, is KAGVTQTPRYLIKTRGQQVTLSCSPISGHRSVSWYQQTPGQGLQFLFEYFSETQRNKGNFPGRFSGRQFSNSRSEMNVSTLELGDSALYLCASSDTGGTGELFFGEGSRLTVL.

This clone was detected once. In DNA, the CDR3 is TGTGCCACCAGCAGGGCGGGGACTAGCGGGAGAGCTGAGCAGTACTTC. Encoded protein: CATSRAGTSGRAEQYF. The rearrangement links TRBV15 to TRBJ2-7, with 14 bases lining up with TRBD2. The CDR3 loop spans 16 amino acids. Per germline, CDR1 LNHNV and CDR2 YYDKDF (reference sequence). With 3 bases clipped from V and 7 bases from J, the junction kept 8 bases outside the gene matches. Variable domain in full (rest from reference TRBV15 and TRBJ2-7): DAMVIQNPRYQVTQFGKPVTLSCSQTLNHNVMYWYQQKSSQAPKLLFHYYDKDFNNEADTPDNFQSRRPNTSFCFLDIRSPGLGDTAMYLCATSRAGTSGRAEQYFGPGTRLTVT.